Here is one T cell receptor beta chain with its context. Its specificity is not known. The sample originates from a study of OX40 agonist ivuxolimab in advanced cancers. Across the whole study: Hepatocellular carcinoma, melanoma, renal cell or head and neck cancer was diagnosed in the dose-escalation patients.

Findings and caveats of the study: Average numbers of expanded clones were greater in CD8+ T cells than in CD4+.

Generated by immunoSEQ multiplex PCR, the TCRdb table keeps only in-frame clones and is missing some. The sample lists 50,000 to 55,000 clones; roughly 84% were seen once. J lost 4 bases, V lost 0 bases, and 5 bases had no gene match. Germline V gene lookup returns CDR1 MNHEY and CDR2 SVGAGI. This CDR3 spans 16 amino acids. V gene TRBV6-5 combines with J gene TRBJ2-1; 8 nucleotides agree with TRBD2. This sample comprised CD4+ or CD8+ T cells sorted from blood, obtained in a trial of the OX40 agonist ivuxolimab. This receptor was obtained from an adult with an advanced solid tumor such as melanoma, head and neck, liver or kidney cancer. Written as DNA, the CDR3 is TGTGCCAGCAGTTACTCTCGGGAGGGCGGGTACAATGAGCAGTTCTTC. Translated: CASSYSREGGYNEQFF.